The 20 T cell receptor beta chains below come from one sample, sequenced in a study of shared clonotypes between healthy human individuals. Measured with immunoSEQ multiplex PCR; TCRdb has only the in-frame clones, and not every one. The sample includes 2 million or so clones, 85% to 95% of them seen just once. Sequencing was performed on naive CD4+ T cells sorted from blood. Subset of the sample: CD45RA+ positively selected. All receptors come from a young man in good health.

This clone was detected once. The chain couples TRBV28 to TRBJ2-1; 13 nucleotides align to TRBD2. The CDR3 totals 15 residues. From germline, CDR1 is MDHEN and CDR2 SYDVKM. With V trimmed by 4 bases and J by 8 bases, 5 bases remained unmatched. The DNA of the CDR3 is TGTGCCAGCAGTTCAGGGACTAGCGGGGCCTATGAGCAGTTCTTC. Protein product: CASSSGTSGAYEQFF.

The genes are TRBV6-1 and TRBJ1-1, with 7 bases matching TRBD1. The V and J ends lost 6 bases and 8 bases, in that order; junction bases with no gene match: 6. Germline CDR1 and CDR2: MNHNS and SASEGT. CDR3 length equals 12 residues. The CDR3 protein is CASSLTGLEAFF. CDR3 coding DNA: TGTGCCAGCAGCCTGACAGGGCTGGAAGCTTTCTTT.

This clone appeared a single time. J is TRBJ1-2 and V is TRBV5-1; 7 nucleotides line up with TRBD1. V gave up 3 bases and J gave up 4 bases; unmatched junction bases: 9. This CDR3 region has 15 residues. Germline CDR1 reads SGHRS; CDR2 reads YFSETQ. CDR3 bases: TGCGCCAGCAGCTCGCCCGGGACAGAGAGCTATGGCTACACCTTC. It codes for CASSSPGTESYGYTF.

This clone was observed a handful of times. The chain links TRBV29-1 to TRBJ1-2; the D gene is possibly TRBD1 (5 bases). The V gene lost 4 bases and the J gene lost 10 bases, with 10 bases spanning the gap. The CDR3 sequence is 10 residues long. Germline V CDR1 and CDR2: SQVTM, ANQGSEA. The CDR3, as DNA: TGCAGCGTTGGGGCAGGGAACTACACCTTC. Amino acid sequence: CSVGAGNYTF.

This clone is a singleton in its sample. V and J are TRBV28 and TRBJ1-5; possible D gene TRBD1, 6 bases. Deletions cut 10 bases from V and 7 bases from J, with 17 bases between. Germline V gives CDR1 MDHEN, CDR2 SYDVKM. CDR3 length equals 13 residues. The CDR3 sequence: CANSQGRGQPQHF. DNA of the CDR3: TGTGCCAACTCACAGGGAAGAGGCCAGCCCCAGCATTTT.

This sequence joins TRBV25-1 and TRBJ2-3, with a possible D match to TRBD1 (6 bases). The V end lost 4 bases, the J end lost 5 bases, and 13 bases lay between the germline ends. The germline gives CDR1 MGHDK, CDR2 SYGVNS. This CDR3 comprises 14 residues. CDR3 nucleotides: TGTGCCAGCAGTGGGTACAGGGTTGGAGATACGCAGTATTTT. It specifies CASSGYRVGDTQYF.

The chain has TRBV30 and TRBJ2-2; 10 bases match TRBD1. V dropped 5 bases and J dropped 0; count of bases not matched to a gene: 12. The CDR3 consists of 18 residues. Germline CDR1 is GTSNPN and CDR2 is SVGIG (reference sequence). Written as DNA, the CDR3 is TGTGCCTGGGACCCCGGGACAGGGGATTATACGAACACCGGGGAGCTGTTTTTT. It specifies CAWDPGTGDYTNTGELFF.

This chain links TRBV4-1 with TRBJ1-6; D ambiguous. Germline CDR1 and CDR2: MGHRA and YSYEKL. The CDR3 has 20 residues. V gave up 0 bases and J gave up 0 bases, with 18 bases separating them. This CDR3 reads CASSQDLRAASSSYNSPLHF. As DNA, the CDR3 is TGCGCCAGCAGCCAAGATCTTAGGGCAGCTAGCAGCTCCTATAATTCACCCCTCCACTTT.

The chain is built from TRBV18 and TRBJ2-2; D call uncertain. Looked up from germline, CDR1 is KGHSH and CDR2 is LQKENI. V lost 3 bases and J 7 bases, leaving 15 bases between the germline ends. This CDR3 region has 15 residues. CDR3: CASSPRSAVDGELFF. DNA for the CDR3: TGTGCCAGCTCACCTAGGTCGGCCGTCGACGGGGAGCTGTTTTTT.

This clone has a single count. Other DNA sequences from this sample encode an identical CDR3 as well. This chain's CDR3 is CASSLGRNTEAFF. Written as DNA, the CDR3 is TGTGCCAGCAGCTTAGGTCGGAACACTGAAGCTTTCTTT. This sequence joins TRBV11-2 and TRBJ1-1; D unresolved. The V end was cut by 1 base, the J end by 1 base, with 4 bases between. The CDR3 consists of 13 residues. Per the germline V gene, CDR1 is SGHAT and CDR2 is FQNNGV.

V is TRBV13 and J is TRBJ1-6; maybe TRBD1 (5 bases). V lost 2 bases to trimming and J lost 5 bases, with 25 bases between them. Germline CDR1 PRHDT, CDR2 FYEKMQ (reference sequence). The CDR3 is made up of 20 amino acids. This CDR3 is CASSLRGKMVSLGDNSPLHF. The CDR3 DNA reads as TGTGCCAGCAGCTTAAGAGGGAAAATGGTTAGCCTGGGGGATAATTCACCCCTCCACTTT.

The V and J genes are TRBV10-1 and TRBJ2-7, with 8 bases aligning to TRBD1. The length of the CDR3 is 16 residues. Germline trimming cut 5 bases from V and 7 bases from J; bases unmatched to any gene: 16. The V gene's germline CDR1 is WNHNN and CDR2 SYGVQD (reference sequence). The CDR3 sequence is CASSQNAGTGPKEQYF. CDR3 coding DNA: TGCGCCAGCAGTCAAAACGCCGGGACAGGCCCTAAGGAGCAGTACTTC.

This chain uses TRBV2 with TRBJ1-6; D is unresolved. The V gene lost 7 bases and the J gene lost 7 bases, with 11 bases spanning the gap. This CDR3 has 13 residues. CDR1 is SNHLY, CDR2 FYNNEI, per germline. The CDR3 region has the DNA TGTGCCAGCAATCCATCATGGAATTCACCCCTCCACTTT. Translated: CASNPSWNSPLHF.

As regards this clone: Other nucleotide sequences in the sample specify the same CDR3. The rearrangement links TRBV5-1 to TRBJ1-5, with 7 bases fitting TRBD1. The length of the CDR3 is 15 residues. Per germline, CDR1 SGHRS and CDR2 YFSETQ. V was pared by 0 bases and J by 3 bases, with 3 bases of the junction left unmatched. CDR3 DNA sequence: TGCGCCAGCAGCTTGGCAGGGGGGGACAATCAGCCCCAGCATTTT. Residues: CASSLAGGDNQPQHF.

CDR3 coding DNA: TGTGCCAGCAGCCAAGTTGGGGGGACATCTTCTAACTATGGCTACACCTTC. Translation gives CASSQVGGTSSNYGYTF. The chain is built from TRBV4-2 and TRBJ1-2, with D perhaps matching TRBD1 (6 bases). This CDR3 comprises 17 residues. V shed 1 base and J shed 0 bases, with 15 bases lying between them. The germline gives CDR1 LGHNA, CDR2 YNFKEQ.

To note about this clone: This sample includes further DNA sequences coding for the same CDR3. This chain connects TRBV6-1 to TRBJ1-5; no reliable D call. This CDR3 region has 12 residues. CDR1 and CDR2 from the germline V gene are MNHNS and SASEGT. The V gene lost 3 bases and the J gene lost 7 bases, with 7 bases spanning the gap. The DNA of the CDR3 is TGTGCCAGCAGTGAGGGAGGGCAGCCCCAGCATTTT. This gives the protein CASSEGGQPQHF.

This chain's CDR3 is CASSPPSPHEQYF. The CDR3 DNA follows: TGTGCCAGCTCACCACCGAGCCCCCACGAGCAGTACTTC. This chain joins TRBV18 and TRBJ2-7; D not resolved. Germline-derived CDR1 and CDR2 are KGHSH and LQKENI. The length of the CDR3 is 13 residues. Trimming cost V 0 bases and J 5 bases, with 8 bases left between them.

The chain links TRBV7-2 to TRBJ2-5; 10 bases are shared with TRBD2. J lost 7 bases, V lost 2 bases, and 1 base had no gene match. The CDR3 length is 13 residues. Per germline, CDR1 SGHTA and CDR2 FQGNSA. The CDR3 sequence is CASSLQRGGTQYF. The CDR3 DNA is TGTGCCAGCAGCTTACAGCGGGGGGGGACCCAGTACTTC.

The chain's CDR3 is CASSYWEENTEAFF. The CDR3 DNA is TGTGCCAGCAGTTACTGGGAGGAGAACACTGAAGCTTTCTTT. This chain joins TRBV6-6 and TRBJ1-1; no reliable D call. This CDR3 spans 14 amino acids. V lost 1 base to trimming and J lost 1 base, with 7 bases between them. Germline values: CDR1 MNHNY, CDR2 SVGAGI (reference sequence).

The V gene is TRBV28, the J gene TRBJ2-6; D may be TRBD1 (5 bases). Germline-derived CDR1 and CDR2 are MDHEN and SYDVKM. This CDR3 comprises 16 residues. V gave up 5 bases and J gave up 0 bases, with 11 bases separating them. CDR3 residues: CASSVAGLSGANVLTF. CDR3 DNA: TGTGCCAGCAGTGTAGCAGGGCTCTCTGGGGCCAACGTCCTGACTTTC.